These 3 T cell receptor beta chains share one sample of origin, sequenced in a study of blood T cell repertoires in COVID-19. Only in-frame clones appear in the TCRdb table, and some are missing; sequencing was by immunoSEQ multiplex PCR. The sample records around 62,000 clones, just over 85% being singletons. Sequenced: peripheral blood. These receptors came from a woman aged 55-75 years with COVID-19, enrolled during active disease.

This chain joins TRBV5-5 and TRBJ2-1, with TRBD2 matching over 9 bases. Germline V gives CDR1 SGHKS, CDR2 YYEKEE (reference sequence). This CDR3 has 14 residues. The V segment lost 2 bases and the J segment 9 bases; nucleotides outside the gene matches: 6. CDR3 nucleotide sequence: TGTGCCAGCAGCTTATCCGGGACTAGCATTGAGCAGTTCTTC. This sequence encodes CASSLSGTSIEQFF.

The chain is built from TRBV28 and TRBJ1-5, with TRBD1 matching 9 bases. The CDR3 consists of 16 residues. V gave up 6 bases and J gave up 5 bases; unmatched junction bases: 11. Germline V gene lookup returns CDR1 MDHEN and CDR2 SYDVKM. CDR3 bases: TGTGCCAGCAGCCTGGACAGGGGCATAAAAGATCAGCCCCAGCATTTT. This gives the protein CASSLDRGIKDQPQHF. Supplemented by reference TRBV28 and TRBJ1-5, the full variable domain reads DVKVTQSSRYLVKRTGEKVFLECVQDMDHENMFWYRQDPGLGLRLIYFSYDVKMKEKGDIPEGYSVSREKKERFSLILESASTNQTSMYLCASSLDRGIKDQPQHFGDGTRLSIL.

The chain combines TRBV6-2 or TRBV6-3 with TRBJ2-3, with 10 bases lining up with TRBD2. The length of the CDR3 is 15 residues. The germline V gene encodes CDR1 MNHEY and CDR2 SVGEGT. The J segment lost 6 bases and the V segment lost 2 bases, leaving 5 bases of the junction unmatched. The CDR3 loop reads CASSYSGGDLDTQYF. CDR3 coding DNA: TGTGCCAGCAGTTACAGCGGGGGGGACTTGGATACGCAGTATTTT.